The 25 T cell receptor beta chains below were found in one sample sequenced in a study of cytomegalovirus exposure and HLA in healthy donors. PCR amplification relied on 60 Vbeta primers (plus 13 Jbeta primers). Assay: immunoSEQ multiplex PCR; the TCRdb copy retains only in-frame clones and omits some. The table records 150,000 to 200,000 clones, approximately 81% of them present only once. The sample taken for sequencing was PBMCs. The receptor source for this set is a boy aged 5-17 years in good health and CMV-seronegative.

The CDR3 nucleotides read TGTGCCAGCAGTTTAGTACCAAACACTGAAGCTTTCTTT. Translating gives CASSLVPNTEAFF. The chain uses TRBV6-5 and TRBJ1-1; D is unresolved. Germline-derived CDR1 and CDR2 are MNHEY and SVGAGI. CDR3 length: 13 residues. V gave up 4 bases and J gave up 2 bases, with 8 bases separating them.

The chain joins TRBV11-3 to TRBJ2-1, with 9 bases lining up with TRBD1. Trimming removed 4 bases from V and 4 bases from J; junction bases left unmatched: 8. The germline gives CDR1 SGHNT, CDR2 YENEEA. CDR3 length: 16 residues. The CDR3 loop is CASSSLEGQGYNEQFF. The CDR3 DNA sequence: TGTGCCAGCAGCTCCCTCGAGGGACAGGGATACAATGAGCAGTTCTTC.

The gene calls are TRBV28 and TRBJ1-1; D is undetermined. V was clipped by 6 bases and J by 6 bases, with 17 bases between them. The CDR3 contains 14 residues. In germline, CDR1 is MDHEN, CDR2 SYDVKM. The CDR3 DNA reads as TGTGCCAGCAGATCTGGGCATTTGAGCCCTGAAGCTTTCTTT. It codes for CASRSGHLSPEAFF.

The chain couples TRBV5-6 to TRBJ1-3; D call uncertain. CDR1 is SGHDT, CDR2 YYEEEE, per germline. The CDR3 covers 16 residues. The germline V and J ends were trimmed by 4 bases and 0 bases, with 14 bases remaining between them. The CDR3 nucleotides read TGTGCCAGCAGCCTTGTTGACGCAGGCTCTGGAAACACCATATATTTT. This translates into CASSLVDAGSGNTIYF.

This clone was seen only once. The chain combines TRBV6-5 with TRBJ1-3, with 7 nucleotides matching TRBD1. J gave up 0 bases and V 6 bases, and 2 bases lay outside the gene matches. The germline V gene has CDR1 MNHEY and CDR2 SVGAGI. CDR3 length: 14 amino acids. CDR3 amino acids: CASSGQVSGNTIYF. For the CDR3, the DNA is TGTGCCAGCAGCGGACAGGTCTCTGGAAACACCATATATTTT.

This clone was observed a handful of times. V usage is TRBV4-1 and J usage is TRBJ1-1; tentative D call: TRBD1 (5 bases). The CDR3 runs to 14 residues. The germline V gene encodes CDR1 MGHRA and CDR2 YSYEKL. The germline V and J ends were trimmed by 3 bases and 6 bases, with 14 bases remaining between them. CDR3 in amino acids: CASSQYQGNPEAFF. The CDR3 bases are TGCGCCAGCAGCCAGTACCAGGGCAATCCTGAAGCTTTCTTT.

The V gene is TRBV15, the J gene TRBJ2-7; TRBD1 is a possible D gene (6 bases). The germline CDR1 and CDR2 sequences are LNHNV and YYDKDF (reference sequence). V lost 3 bases, J lost 3 bases, and 12 bases lay in between. The CDR3 runs to 14 residues. The CDR3 DNA follows: TGTGCCACCAGCAGTGGAAGGACAGTCTACGAGCAGTACTTC. It yields the protein CATSSGRTVYEQYF.

The CDR3: CASSRPGAGDGEQYF. CDR3 bases: TGTGCCAGCAGCCGACCCGGGGCGGGAGATGGCGAGCAGTACTTC. The J gene is TRBJ2-7, the V gene TRBV28; 7 bases are shared with TRBD2. The CDR3 extends over 15 amino acids. Per germline, CDR1 MDHEN and CDR2 SYDVKM. The V segment lost 6 bases and the J segment 6 bases; nucleotides outside the gene matches: 14.

The V and J genes are TRBV19 and TRBJ1-1, with a possible D match to TRBD1 (5 bases). The CDR3 is 16 residues long. V lost 1 base, J lost 4 bases, and 16 bases lay in between. Germline V gene lookup returns CDR1 LNHDA and CDR2 SQIVND (reference sequence). CDR3 in DNA: TGTGCCAGTAGTATAGTAGGGCAGCTAAGGGGCACTGAAGCTTTCTTT. Its protein product is CASSIVGQLRGTEAFF.

CDR3 sequence (DNA): TGTGCCAGTAGTGGAAGAACAGGGGGCAGATTTGGAACTAATGAAAAACTGTTTTTT. It translates to CASSGRTGGRFGTNEKLFF. This chain connects TRBV19 to TRBJ1-4; 9 positions match TRBD1. V lost 5 bases to trimming and J lost 1 base; unmatched junction nucleotides: 14. The length of the CDR3 is 19 residues. The germline CDR1 and CDR2 sequences are LNHDA and SQIVND (reference sequence).

This chain links TRBV10-1 with TRBJ1-2; D perhaps matches TRBD1 (5 bases). There are 13 residues in the CDR3. Germline V gene data show CDR1 as WNHNN and CDR2 as SYGVQD (reference sequence). Trimming shortened V by 9 bases and J by 4 bases, and 15 bases separated the two germline ends. The CDR3 region has the DNA TGCGCCAGGGAGAGACAGTTTGGCTATGGCTACACCTTC. Translated: CARERQFGYGYTF.

The CDR3 region is CATPGSSGRNEQFF. CDR3 coding DNA: TGTGCCACCCCGGGCAGTAGCGGGAGAAATGAGCAGTTCTTC. This chain uses TRBV5-4 with TRBJ2-1, with TRBD2 identical over 9 bases. V gave up 9 bases and J gave up 7 bases; unmatched junction bases: 11. The CDR3 totals 14 residues. Germline loops: CDR1 SGHNT, CDR2 YYREEE (reference sequence).

This clone was seen only a few times. The chain has TRBV4-1 and TRBJ2-5; D uncertain. Germline V gene sequence: CDR1 MGHRA, CDR2 YSYEKL. The CDR3 totals 14 residues. Trimming left V 0 bases short and J 4 bases short, with 9 bases between. The CDR3 coding sequence is TGCGCCAGCAGCCAAGACCCCGTCCGAGAGACCCAGTACTTC. It specifies CASSQDPVRETQYF.

With respect to this clone: In the same sample, other DNA sequences code for this CDR3. The CDR3 nucleotides are TGTGCCAGTAGTAGGGGCAGCACTGAAGCTTTCTTT. Protein: CASSRGSTEAFF. The chain links TRBV19 to TRBJ1-1, with D perhaps TRBD1 (5 bases). The CDR3 covers 12 residues. V was trimmed by 4 bases and J by 4 bases, leaving 7 bases between them. The V gene's germline CDR1 is LNHDA and CDR2 SQIVND (reference sequence).

The CDR3 is CSVGLAGGTDTQYF. The DNA of the CDR3 is TGCAGCGTCGGACTAGCGGGAGGCACAGATACGCAGTATTTT. This chain links TRBV29-1 with TRBJ2-3; 13 bases map to TRBD2. CDR1 is SQVTM and CDR2 is ANQGSEA in the germline V gene. The CDR3 is 14 residues long. The junction had 1 base not matched to a gene; V was cut back by 6 bases and J by 1 base.

This rearrangement joins TRBV9 to TRBJ1-2; no definite D call. The V gene's germline CDR1 is SGDLS and CDR2 YYNGEE. Trimming removed 1 base at V and 0 bases at J, with 7 bases between. This CDR3 region has 14 residues. CDR3 bases: TGTGCCAGCAGCGTAACCGGGGCTAACTATGGCTACACCTTC. Protein product: CASSVTGANYGYTF.

This CDR3 is CASSSLTSPTGNEQFF. The CDR3 DNA follows: TGTGCCAGCAGCTCGCTCACGTCGCCAACAGGGAATGAGCAGTTCTTC. The J gene is TRBJ2-1, the V gene TRBV5-4; D perhaps matches TRBD1 (6 bases). Trimming left V 3 bases short and J 7 bases short, with 20 bases between. CDR1 and CDR2 (germline): SGHNT, YYREEE (reference sequence). The CDR3 is 16 amino acids.

Here the CDR3 reads CATSRAPSDRTNYGYTF. CDR3 bases: TGTGCCACCAGCAGAGCACCCTCCGACAGAACGAACTATGGCTACACCTTC. The V call is TRBV15, the J call TRBJ1-2; possible D gene TRBD1, 5 bases. CDR1 and CDR2 from the germline V gene are LNHNV and YYDKDF (reference sequence). V lost 1 base to trimming and J lost 2 bases, with 17 bases between them. The CDR3 totals 17 residues.

The genes are TRBV7-6 and TRBJ2-1; TRBD2 agrees at 12 bases. The CDR3 consists of 16 residues. The ends lost 3 bases at V and 10 bases at J; junction bases unmatched: 10. The germline gives CDR1 SGHVS, CDR2 FNYEAQ. The CDR3 loop reads CASSLASGRAGGEQFF. CDR3 DNA: TGTGCCAGCAGCTTGGCTAGCGGGAGGGCCGGTGGGGAGCAGTTCTTC.

This clone was seen more than once but under ten times. The rearrangement links TRBV9 to TRBJ1-1; unclear D gene. This CDR3 region has 12 residues. Germline CDR1 reads SGDLS; CDR2 reads YYNGEE. Trimming left V 8 bases short and J 1 base short, with 9 bases between. The CDR3 region has the DNA TGTGCCAGTTCACAGTCGAACACTGAAGCTTTCTTT. Amino acids: CASSQSNTEAFF.

The V call is TRBV11-2, the J call TRBJ2-7; a possible D gene is TRBD1 (5 bases). The CDR3 sequence is 13 residues long. The germline gives CDR1 SGHAT, CDR2 FQNNGV. Deletions cut 1 base from V and 7 bases from J, with 11 bases between. In nucleotides, the CDR3 is TGTGCCAGCAGCTTAGGACAGTCGTCGGAGCAGTACTTC. Its translation: CASSLGQSSEQYF. The entire variable domain, with the rest obtained from reference TRBV11-2 and TRBJ2-7, is as follows: EAGVAQSPRYKIIEKRQSVAFWCNPISGHATLYWYQQILGQGPKLLIQFQNNGVVDDSQLPKDRFSAERLKGVDSTLKIQPAKLEDSAVYLCASSLGQSSEQYFGPGTRLTVT.

This rearrangement joins TRBV2 to TRBJ1-5; tentatively, D is TRBD1 (5 bases). V lost 7 bases, J lost 0 bases, and 10 bases lay in between. The germline CDR1 and CDR2 sequences are SNHLY and FYNNEI. This CDR3 has 14 amino acids. CDR3 nucleotide sequence: TGTGCCAGCAAGGGACTGAATAGCAATCAGCCCCAGCATTTT. This encodes CASKGLNSNQPQHF.

This sequence joins TRBV5-4 and TRBJ2-1; tentative D call: TRBD1 (6 bases). The CDR3 is made up of 14 amino acids. V was shortened by 0 bases and J by 7 bases, with 11 bases between the two germline ends. The germline V gene encodes CDR1 SGHNT and CDR2 YYREEE (reference sequence). The CDR3, as DNA: TGTGCCAGCAGCTTGGAGCAGGGGTGGAATGAGCAGTTCTTC. Translating gives CASSLEQGWNEQFF.

Details on this clone: The missing conserved phenylalanine or tryptophan at the end of this CDR3 makes a read error likely. The DNA is omitted, as the CDR3 cannot be located on it reliably, and the CDR3 follows TCRdb's listing. The chain recombines TRBV2 with TRBJ2-7; the table's D call TRBD2 went unverified against the DNA. Germline V gene sequence: CDR1 SNHLY, CDR2 FYNNEI. The CDR3 sequence runs 13 residues, both termini included. CDR3 amino acids: CASSESAGSGWEL.

The chain is built from TRBV27 and TRBJ2-7; D possibly corresponds to TRBD2 (6 bases). Between the trimmed V and J ends, which lost 5 bases and 1 base, there was a span of 27 bases. The CDR3 is 19 amino acids. Per the germline V gene, CDR1 is MNHEY and CDR2 is SMNVEV (reference sequence). The CDR3 DNA sequence: TGTGCCAGCAGTCGGCAAGCGGGCAGTCTAAATGAAGGGTCCTACGAGCAGTACTTC. It translates to CASSRQAGSLNEGSYEQYF.